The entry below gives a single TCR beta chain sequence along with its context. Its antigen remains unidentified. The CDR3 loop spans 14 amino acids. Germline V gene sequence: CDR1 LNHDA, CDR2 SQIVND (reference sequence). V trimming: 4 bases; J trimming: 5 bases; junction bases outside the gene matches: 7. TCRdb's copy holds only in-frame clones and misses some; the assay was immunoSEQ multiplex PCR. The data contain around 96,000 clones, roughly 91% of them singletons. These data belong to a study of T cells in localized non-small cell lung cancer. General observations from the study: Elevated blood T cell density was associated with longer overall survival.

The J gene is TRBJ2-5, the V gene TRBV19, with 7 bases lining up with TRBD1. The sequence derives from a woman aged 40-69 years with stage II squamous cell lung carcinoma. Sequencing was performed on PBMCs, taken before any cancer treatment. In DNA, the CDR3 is TGTGCCAGTAGTAGTATAGGGGGCTCGGAGACCCAGTACTTC. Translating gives CASSSIGGSETQYF.